The 13 T cell receptor beta chains below were found in one sample sequenced in a study of CXCR3-negative and CXCR3-positive naive CD8 T cells. The method, 5' RACE with UMI labels, was used to prepare the TRB cDNA libraries. Following a re-call of the 5' RACE reads, TCRdb has one entry per CDR3 protein and lacks DNA. The sample has about 90,000 distinct CDR3 sequences. The sequenced sample was naive CXCR3- CD8+ T cells from blood. The subset is: CD45RO-CCR7+CD27+CD95- naive CD8+ T cells lacking CXCR3 (TNR3-). The receptors shown here come from a human donor in good health. Some clones in this sample may be carry-over from other donors' samples.

The chain uses TRBV9 and TRBJ2-5; TCRdb indicates TRBD2, and absent DNA this call remains unverified. The CDR3 spans 16 residues. Germline V gene lookup returns CDR1 SGDLS and CDR2 YYNGEE. The CDR3 protein is CASSVAERSYQETQYF.

This chain connects TRBV27 to TRBJ2-7; lacking DNA, the TRBD1 call made by TCRdb goes unchecked. Germline values: CDR1 MNHEY, CDR2 SMNVEV (reference sequence). The CDR3 sequence is 15 residues long. CDR3 residues: CASSATGQGVYEQYF.

The V and J genes are TRBV4-1 and TRBJ1-4. The CDR3 has 17 residues. Germline lookup yields CDR1 MGHRA and CDR2 YSYEKL. CDR3 sequence reads: CASSQRYPGGEGEKLFF.

The chain recombines TRBV18 with TRBJ1-4. This CDR3 comprises 15 residues. The germline gives CDR1 KGHSH, CDR2 LQKENI. CDR3 in amino acids: CASSPQGTPNEKLFF. Filled out from reference TRBV18 and TRBJ1-4, the complete variable domain reads NAGVMQNPRHLVRRRGQEARLRCSPMKGHSHVYWYRQLPEEGLKFMVYLQKENIIDESGMPKERFSAEFPKEGPSILRIQQVVRGDSAAYFCASSPQGTPNEKLFFGSGTQLSVL.

The chain recombines TRBV12-3 or TRBV12-4 with TRBJ2-4; TCRdb outputs TRBD1, but without DNA this stays unchecked. This CDR3 comprises 15 residues. CDR3 protein: CASSSRDFAKNIQYF.

The CDR3 region is CSVEDWAGSLQETQYF. This chain joins TRBV29-1 and TRBJ2-5; TCRdb designates TRBD1, a call that cannot be tested without DNA. The CDR3 length is 16 residues. Germline V gene sequence: CDR1 SQVTM, CDR2 ANQGSEA.

The V and J genes are TRBV11-3 and TRBJ2-1; absent DNA, TCRdb's TRBD2 call cannot be checked. The CDR3 runs 19 residues. Per the germline V gene, CDR1 is SGHNT and CDR2 is YENEEA. CDR3 protein: CASSLGFSGRFSSYNEQFF.

V usage is TRBV29-1 and J usage is TRBJ2-2. In germline, CDR1 is SQVTM, CDR2 ANQGSEA. This CDR3 region has 11 residues. The CDR3 region is CSVELTGELFF.

The J gene is TRBJ2-1, the V gene TRBV20-1; TCRdb's D call, TRBD1, is unchecked because there is no DNA. The CDR3 totals 16 residues. CDR1 is DFQATT and CDR2 is SNEGSKA in the germline V gene (reference sequence). The CDR3 protein is CSTPGPTLSLYNEQFF.

This chain joins TRBV28 and TRBJ2-7; TCRdb returns TRBD2, unconfirmable since there is no DNA. This CDR3 has 16 amino acids. Germline values: CDR1 MDHEN, CDR2 SYDVKM. The CDR3 sequence: CASNLQLAGGQGEQYF.

The CDR3 protein is CASSPWTGGFVTEAFF. The V and J genes are TRBV27 and TRBJ1-1; checking the TCRdb D call of TRBD1 is not possible without DNA. Per germline, CDR1 MNHEY and CDR2 SMNVEV (reference sequence). The CDR3 runs 16 residues.

The chain joins TRBV7-9 to TRBJ2-1. Germline CDR1 is SEHNR and CDR2 is FQNEAQ (reference sequence). The CDR3 is 13 amino acids. The CDR3 is CASSLVSEDEQFF.

CDR3 residues: CSVSDGKNTGELFF. The rearrangement joins TRBV29-1 to TRBJ2-2. The CDR3 consists of 14 residues. CDR1 is SQVTM, CDR2 ANQGSEA, per germline.